What follows are 13 T cell receptor beta chains derived from one specimen sequenced in a study of OX40 agonist ivuxolimab in advanced cancers. TCRdb keeps only in-frame clones here, not all; method: immunoSEQ multiplex PCR. The sample lists about 20,000 clones, about 90% occurring once. The sample here was CD4+ or CD8+ T cells sorted from blood, taken in a trial of the OX40 agonist ivuxolimab. The receptors were sampled from an adult with an advanced solid tumor such as melanoma, head and neck, liver or kidney cancer.

This chain connects TRBV6-6 to TRBJ2-3; 13 nucleotides line up with TRBD2. Trimming took 5 bases from V and 5 from J; bases not matched to a gene: 7. Germline CDR1 is MNHNY and CDR2 is SVGAGI (reference sequence). The CDR3 spans 16 residues. Here the CDR3 DNA reads TGTGCCAGCAGTACCGGGGGACTAGCGGGATTAGATACGCAGTATTTT. Amino acid sequence: CASSTGGLAGLDTQYF.

CDR3 DNA sequence: TGTGCCAGCGGACTAGCGGGGGCCTTAAGCACAGATACGCAGTATTTT. It codes for CASGLAGALSTDTQYF. The gene calls are TRBV2 and TRBJ2-3, with 13 bases fitting TRBD2. This CDR3 spans 16 amino acids. Per the germline V gene, CDR1 is SNHLY and CDR2 is FYNNEI. Trimming took 8 bases from V and 0 from J; bases not matched to a gene: 5.

This clone was observed a single time. The rearrangement uses TRBV2 and TRBJ1-2; 8 nucleotides agree with TRBD1. The CDR3 has 15 amino acids. Losses at the gene ends were 3 bases for V and 7 bases for J; bases not matched to a gene: 10. Per germline, CDR1 SNHLY and CDR2 FYNNEI. CDR3 bases: TGTGCCAGCAGTGAGAGGACAGGGCTTGGAGGTGGCTACACCTTC. Protein: CASSERTGLGGGYTF. Supplemented by reference TRBV2 and TRBJ1-2, the full variable domain reads EPEVTQTPSHQVTQMGQEVILRCVPISNHLYFYWYRQILGQKVEFLVSFYNNEISEKSEIFDDQFSVERPDGSNFTLKIRSTKLEDSAMYFCASSERTGLGGGYTFGSGTRLTVV.

The genes are TRBV18 and TRBJ2-3, with TRBD2 matching 13 bases. Germline V gene data show CDR1 as KGHSH and CDR2 as LQKENI. V shed 1 base and J 1 base; nucleotides not matched to a gene: 5. The CDR3 is 18 residues long. The CDR3 DNA is TGTGCCAGCTCACCACATGTTGGACTAGCGGGGGGCACAGATACGCAGTATTTT. This gives the protein CASSPHVGLAGGTDTQYF. Full variable domain (outside the CDR3, taken from reference TRBV18 and TRBJ2-3): NAGVMQNPRHLVRRRGQEARLRCSPMKGHSHVYWYRQLPEEGLKFMVYLQKENIIDESGMPKERFSAEFPKEGPSILRIQQVVRGDSAAYFCASSPHVGLAGGTDTQYFGPGTRLTVL.

The gene calls are TRBV9 and TRBJ2-2; tentative D call: TRBD2 (6 bases). Germline V gives CDR1 SGDLS, CDR2 YYNGEE. Trimming cost V 7 bases and J 5 bases, with 12 bases left between them. The CDR3 is 13 amino acids. The DNA for the CDR3 is TGTGCCAGCGCGGAGGGGTTGACCGGGGAGCTGTTTTTT. It specifies CASAEGLTGELFF.

The V and J genes are TRBV5-1 and TRBJ2-1; TRBD1 is a possible D gene (6 bases). CDR3 length equals 18 residues. V was pared by 2 bases and J by 0 bases, with 18 bases between. Germline V lookup: CDR1 SGHRS, CDR2 YFSETQ. The CDR3 region has the DNA TGCGCCAGCAGCTTTGAACCCGGGACACTAAGCTCCTACAATGAGCAGTTCTTC. Residues: CASSFEPGTLSSYNEQFF.

J is TRBJ1-6 and V is TRBV30, with D perhaps TRBD1 (5 bases). This CDR3 is 15 amino acids long. Between the trimmed V and J ends, which lost 3 bases and 5 bases, there was a span of 14 bases. CDR1 is GTSNPN and CDR2 is SVGIG in the germline V gene (reference sequence). The CDR3 DNA follows: TGTGCCTGGAGCCCCCGAGACAGCGATAATTCACCCCTCCACTTT. Amino acids: CAWSPRDSDNSPLHF.

A few counts support this clone. The chain couples TRBV9 to TRBJ1-2; D remains unclear. The CDR3 extends over 13 amino acids. V was cut by 2 bases and J by 7 bases, with 12 bases left in between. Germline lookup yields CDR1 SGDLS and CDR2 YYNGEE. The CDR3 DNA follows: TGTGCCAGCAGCGTGCTAGGACGTGGTGGCTACACCTTC. It yields the protein CASSVLGRGGYTF. The full variable domain, with the rest looked up from reference TRBV9 and TRBJ1-2, is DSGVTQTPKHLITATGQRVTLRCSPRSGDLSVYWYQQSLDQGLQFLIQYYNGEERAKGNILERFSAQQFPDLHSELNLSSLELGDSALYFCASSVLGRGGYTFGSGTRLTVV.

The chain couples TRBV6-5 to TRBJ2-5; perhaps TRBD2 as D (6 bases). This CDR3 comprises 15 residues. Germline V lookup: CDR1 MNHEY, CDR2 SVGAGI. The ends were cut back, 7 bases at V and 7 bases at J, with 22 bases in the middle. The CDR3 spells CASTPKSWGAGTQYF. The CDR3 DNA follows: TGTGCCAGCACCCCAAAGTCATGGGGAGCGGGGACCCAGTACTTC.

This clone has only one observation. This chain links TRBV19 with TRBJ2-2; 9 bases map to TRBD1. In germline, CDR1 is LNHDA, CDR2 SQIVND (reference sequence). The CDR3 is 14 residues long. The trim removed 4 bases at V and 7 bases at J, leaving 4 bases unmatched. Here the CDR3 DNA reads TGTGCCAGTAGTACCCGGACAGGGGTCGGGGAGCTGTTTTTT. The encoded protein is CASSTRTGVGELFF.

The rearrangement links TRBV6-5 to TRBJ1-6; TRBD1 matches 9 bases. Germline loops: CDR1 MNHEY, CDR2 SVGAGI. V lost 3 bases, J lost 7 bases, and 7 bases stayed unmatched. CDR3 size: 16 residues. The CDR3: CASSYGTGSWNSPLHF. The DNA for the CDR3 is TGTGCCAGCAGTTATGGGACAGGGTCCTGGAATTCACCCCTCCACTTT.

The chain combines TRBV6-6 with TRBJ2-7; the D gene is possibly TRBD1 (6 bases). This CDR3 has 14 amino acids. V was clipped by 6 bases and J by 0 bases, with 12 bases between them. Germline values: CDR1 MNHNY, CDR2 SVGAGI (reference sequence). In DNA form, the CDR3 reads TGTGCCAGCAGCTCGACAGGTAGCTCCTACGAGCAGTACTTC. This encodes CASSSTGSSYEQYF.

This clone was recorded a few times. The chain recombines TRBV18 with TRBJ1-2; D is uncertain. The CDR3 is 15 amino acids. Germline CDR1 reads KGHSH; CDR2 reads LQKENI. V lost 2 bases and J lost 4, with 14 bases in between. The CDR3 region has the DNA TGTGCCAGCTCACCATCCGGACGGGAGGGCTATGGCTACACCTTC. This translates into CASSPSGREGYGYTF.